This TCR beta chain was captured by sequencing in a study of cytomegalovirus exposure and HLA in healthy donors. Background on the study: Prior work identified 95 million to 120 million unique TCR beta sequences in 150 million to 200 million T cells. Inside one of the first data releases sat 85 million or so unique TCRs taken from HLA-typed donors. Notes on the study in general: Fewer N-insertions than the roughly 630-donor mean were reportedly shown by an Asian-associated ancestry cluster in a later analysis.

A word on this clone: Antigen: not known.

Primers: 60 Vbeta forward and 13 Jbeta reverse. The assay was immunoSEQ multiplex PCR, and TCRdb's table has in-frame clones only and misses some. The table records roughly 67,000 clones, around 80% of them present only once. This CDR3 spans 15 amino acids. From germline, CDR1 is SGHAT and CDR2 FQNNGV. The V and J ends lost 3 bases and 7 bases respectively, with 16 bases between them. The clonotype comes from a woman between 25 and 40 years old in good health and CMV-seronegative. Sequencing input: PBMCs. V gene TRBV11-2 combines with J gene TRBJ2-1; maybe TRBD2 (5 bases). Written as DNA, the CDR3 is TGTGCCAGCAGCTTTACGCGCGGCCGAGGGAATGAGCAGTTCTTC. It specifies CASSFTRGRGNEQFF.